One sample yielded the 2 T cell receptor beta chains listed below, sequenced in a study of T-cell memory formation after mild COVID-19. From the 5' RACE reads, TCRdb called clonotypes with MiXCR, one entry per CDR3 protein. Of roughly 350,000 distinct CDR3 sequences listed, about 21% were seen once; the top ten hold around 12%. The material sequenced was PBMCs or a T cell subset sorted from them (not recorded which). All receptors derive from an adult woman who had mild COVID-19 (a few samples of this study predate the infection). Cell type and time point are not known.

Only a few counts were recorded for this clonotype. The rearrangement uses TRBV10-3 and TRBJ1-5; TRBD1 might be the D (5 bases). CDR1 ENHRY and CDR2 SYGVKD come from the germline V gene. The CDR3 sequence is 13 residues long. V was cut by 4 bases and J by 5 bases, with 9 bases left in between. CDR3 nucleotide sequence: TGTGCCATCAGTGCCCGGGACGATCAGCCCCAGCATTTT. This sequence encodes CAISARDDQPQHF.

This clonotype came up a few times. The chain employs TRBV4-1 and TRBJ2-7; TRBD1 is a possible D gene (5 bases). Deletions cut 0 bases from V and 3 bases from J, with 12 bases between. The CDR3 length is 15 residues. CDR1 and CDR2 (germline): MGHRA, YSYEKL. This CDR3 reads CASSQDIRGLYEQYF. Written as DNA, the CDR3 is TGCGCCAGCAGCCAAGATATAAGGGGCCTCTACGAGCAGTACTTC.